This T cell receptor (beta chain) was obtained from a study of cytomegalovirus exposure and HLA in healthy donors. Trimming left V 2 bases short and J 1 base short, with 18 bases between. CDR3 length equals 17 residues. CDR1 is SGHNT and CDR2 is YYREEE in the germline V gene (reference sequence). The PCR used 60 Vbeta and 13 Jbeta primers. The repertoire was sequenced with immunoSEQ multiplex PCR; TCRdb's copy has only in-frame clones and lacks some. The data contain about 110,000 clones, about four fifths of them singletons. The TCR was taken from a young man in good health and CMV-seronegative. The J gene is TRBJ1-1, the V gene TRBV5-4, with D maybe TRBD1 (6 bases). The specimen was PBMCs. CDR3 DNA: TGTGCCAGCAGCTTCGGTACAGGGACGCAAGCGAACACTGAAGCTTTCTTT. Amino acid sequence: CASSFGTGTQANTEAFF.